The sequence of this T cell receptor beta chain was determined in a study of T cell repertoires in cytomegalovirus infection. Study details: CMV infection plus the matching HLA type was flagged by public TCR beta signatures. Study results and caveats: Carriers of CMV and the relevant HLA type were discriminated by public TCR beta frequency.

Many counts were recorded for this clonotype. The antigen remains unidentified. TCRdb independently ran MiXCR on the reads; one entry per CDR3 protein. The sample includes 900,000 to 950,000 distinct CDR3 sequences, 31% seen only once; the top ten take roughly 12%. Germline V gives CDR1 SGHTA, CDR2 FQGNSA. The CDR3 runs 15 residues. V gave up 4 bases and J gave up 5 bases; unmatched junction bases: 10. The chain employs TRBV7-2 and TRBJ1-1, with 7 bases aligning to TRBD1. The sample was cultured CD8+ T cells from PBMCs, taken from culture after CMV antigen stimulation. The sequence was obtained from a human donor in good health (CMV status not recorded). Some clones in this sample may be carry-over from other donors' samples. Here the CDR3 DNA reads TGTGCCAGCAGCTACAGTCACAGGGGAGGTACTGAAGCTTTCTTT. Protein sequence: CASSYSHRGGTEAFF.